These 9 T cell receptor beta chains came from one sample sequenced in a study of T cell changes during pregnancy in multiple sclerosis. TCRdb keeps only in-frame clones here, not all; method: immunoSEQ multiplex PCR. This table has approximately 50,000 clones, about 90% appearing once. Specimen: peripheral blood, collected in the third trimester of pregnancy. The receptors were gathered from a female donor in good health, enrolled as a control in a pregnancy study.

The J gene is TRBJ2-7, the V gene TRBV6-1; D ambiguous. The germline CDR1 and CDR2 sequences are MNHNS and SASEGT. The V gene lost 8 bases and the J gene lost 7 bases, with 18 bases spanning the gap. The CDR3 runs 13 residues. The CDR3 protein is CASGDKSYREQYF. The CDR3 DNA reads TGTGCCAGCGGCGACAAGTCTTATAGGGAGCAGTACTTC.

CDR3 region: CASSQAGIHGYTF. The CDR3 DNA reads as TGCGCCAGCAGCCAAGCAGGGATCCATGGCTACACCTTC. This chain joins TRBV4-3 and TRBJ1-2, with D perhaps matching TRBD1 (5 bases). Germline CDR1 reads LGHNA; CDR2 reads YSLEER. Trimming shortened V by 1 base and J by 6 bases, and 9 bases separated the two germline ends. This CDR3 spans 13 amino acids.

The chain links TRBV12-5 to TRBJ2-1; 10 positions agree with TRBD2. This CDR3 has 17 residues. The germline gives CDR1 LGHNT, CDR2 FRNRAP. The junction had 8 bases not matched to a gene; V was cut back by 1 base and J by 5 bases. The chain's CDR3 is CASGLEQALAGDNEQFF. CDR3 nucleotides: TGTGCTAGTGGTTTGGAACAAGCCCTAGCGGGAGACAATGAGCAGTTCTTC.

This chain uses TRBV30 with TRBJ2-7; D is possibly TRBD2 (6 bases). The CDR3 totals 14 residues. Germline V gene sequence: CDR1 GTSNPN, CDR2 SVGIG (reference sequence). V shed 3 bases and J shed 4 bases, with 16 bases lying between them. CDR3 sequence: CAWSKEGLGYEQYF. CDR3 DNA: TGTGCCTGGAGCAAGGAGGGTCTGGGGTACGAGCAGTACTTC.

The CDR3 loop is CASSLGQGIQETQYF. For the CDR3, the DNA is TGTGCCAGCAGCTTGGGGCAGGGTATCCAAGAGACCCAGTACTTC. The rearrangement uses TRBV5-6 and TRBJ2-5, with D maybe TRBD1 (5 bases). Trimming left V 0 bases short and J 1 base short, with 10 bases between. Germline V CDR1 and CDR2: SGHDT, YYEEEE. The CDR3 spans 15 residues.

The CDR3 nucleotides are TGTGCCAGCACCGGAGGGAGTTTGCATGAGCAGTTCTTC. Translating it yields CASTGGSLHEQFF. V gene TRBV6-1 combines with J gene TRBJ2-1; weak D call: TRBD2 (6 bases). CDR3 length equals 13 residues. Germline V gene sequence: CDR1 MNHNS, CDR2 SASEGT. The V gene lost 7 bases and the J gene lost 8 bases, with 15 bases spanning the gap.

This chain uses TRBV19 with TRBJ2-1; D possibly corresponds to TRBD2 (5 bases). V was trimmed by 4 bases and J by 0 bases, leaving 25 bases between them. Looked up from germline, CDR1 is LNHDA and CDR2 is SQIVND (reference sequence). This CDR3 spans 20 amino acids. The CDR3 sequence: CASSTQGLKPNGGSYNEQFF. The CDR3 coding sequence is TGTGCCAGTAGTACCCAAGGACTCAAACCCAATGGAGGCTCCTACAATGAGCAGTTCTTC. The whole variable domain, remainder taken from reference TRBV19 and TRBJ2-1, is DGGITQSPKYLFRKEGQNVTLSCEQNLNHDAMYWYRQDPGQGLRLIYYSQIVNDFQKGDIAEGYSVSREKKESFPLTVTSAQKNPTAFYLCASSTQGLKPNGGSYNEQFFGPGTRLTVL.

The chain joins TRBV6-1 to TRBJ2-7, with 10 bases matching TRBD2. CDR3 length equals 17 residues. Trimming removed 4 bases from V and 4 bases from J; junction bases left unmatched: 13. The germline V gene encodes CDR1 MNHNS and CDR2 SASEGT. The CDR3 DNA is TGTGCCAGCAGTGCCTTTAGCGGGAGGATAAAGTCGTACGAGCAGTACTTC. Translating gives CASSAFSGRIKSYEQYF.

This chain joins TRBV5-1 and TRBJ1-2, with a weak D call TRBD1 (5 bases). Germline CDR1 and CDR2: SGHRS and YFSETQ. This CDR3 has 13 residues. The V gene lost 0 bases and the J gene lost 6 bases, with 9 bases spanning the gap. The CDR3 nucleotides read TGCGCCAGCAGCTTGGCAGGGTCGGATGGCTACACCTTC. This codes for CASSLAGSDGYTF.